This is a list of T cell receptor beta chains from one sample in a study of spatial heterogeneity in lung cancer. TCRdb ran MiXCR on the 5' RACE reads and lists one entry per CDR3 protein. In the table there are about 2,200 distinct CDR3 sequences, less than 20% of which are singletons. The material was PBMCs, obtained at surgery. The source is a male donor with early-stage non-small cell lung cancer. Both conserved end residues are part of each CDR3.

j_call v_call cdr3_aa
TRBJ2-7 TRBV6-1 CASSARQGNYEQYF
TRBJ1-1 TRBV7-2 CASSPRGANTEAFF
TRBJ2-3 TRBV2 CASSQITTDTQYF
TRBJ1-5 TRBV6-2/TRBV6-3 CASSLSGQSSQPQHF
TRBJ1-3 TRBV7-6 CASSLGETGSGNTIYF
TRBJ2-7 TRBV14 CARGLAGEGCSYEQYF
TRBJ2-7 TRBV20-1 CSARLASGGYEQYF
TRBJ1-2 TRBV28 CASSPAGGYGYTF
TRBJ2-3 TRBV10-3 CAISEEPGGSTDTQYF
TRBJ2-4 TRBV20-1 CSATRPTSEKNIQYF
TRBJ2-3 TRBV20-1 CSARGSSGRAVDTQYF
TRBJ1-2 TRBV7-9 CASSLLGQSYGYTF
TRBJ1-2 TRBV28 CASSPESGGYTF
TRBJ2-1 TRBV6-5 CASSYSSGSSYNEQFF
TRBJ2-2 TRBV30 CACRTSGSGTGELFF
TRBJ2-1 TRBV6-1 CASEASGSRNEQFF
TRBJ2-7 TRBV12-3/TRBV12-4 CASSPGLAGGRDEQYF
TRBJ1-5 TRBV28 CASSFWTGGKSSNQPQHF
TRBJ2-3 TRBV25-1 CASGVGAGDTDTQYF
TRBJ2-5 TRBV28 CASSDEQGATEETQYF